This T cell receptor (beta chain) was retrieved from a study of cytomegalovirus exposure and HLA in healthy donors. The PCR made use of 60 Vbeta and 13 Jbeta primers. Here immunoSEQ multiplex PCR was the method, and the copy in TCRdb shows in-frame clones only, minus some. The repertoire holds approximately 300,000 clones, roughly four fifths seen once, with 1.5% to 2% in the top ten. Only a few counts were recorded for this clone. The germline gives CDR1 MGHDK, CDR2 SYGVNS. V was shortened by 8 bases and J by 7 bases, with 11 bases between the two germline ends. This CDR3 is 11 amino acids long. V is TRBV25-1 and J is TRBJ1-1; D is unclear. Sequenced sample: PBMCs. The receptor was derived from a woman aged 40-49 years in good health and CMV-seropositive. The CDR3, as DNA: TGTGCCAGCGCCGGGTTCCTTGAAGCTTTCTTT. Residues: CASAGFLEAFF.